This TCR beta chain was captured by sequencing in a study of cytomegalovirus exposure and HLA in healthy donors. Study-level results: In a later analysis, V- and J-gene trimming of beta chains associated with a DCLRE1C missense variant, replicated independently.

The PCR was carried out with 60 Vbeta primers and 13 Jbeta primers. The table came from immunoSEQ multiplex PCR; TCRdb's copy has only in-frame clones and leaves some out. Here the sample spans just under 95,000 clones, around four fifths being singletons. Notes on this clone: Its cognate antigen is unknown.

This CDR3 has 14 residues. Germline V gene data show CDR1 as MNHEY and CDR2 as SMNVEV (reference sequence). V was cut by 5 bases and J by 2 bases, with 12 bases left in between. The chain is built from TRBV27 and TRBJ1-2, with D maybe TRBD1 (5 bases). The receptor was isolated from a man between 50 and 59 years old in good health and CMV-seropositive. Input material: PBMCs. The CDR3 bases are TGTGCCAGCAGTCAGAGGGGAGGGAACTATGGCTACACCTTC. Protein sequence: CASSQRGGNYGYTF.